The present TCR beta chain was sequenced within a study of metastatic and nonmetastatic thyroid tumors. Study at large: Peripheral blood and tumor or nodule samples from malignant and benign thyroid patients were compared. Overall study results and limits: In blood and tumor, TCR beta diversity was reportedly significantly higher in malignant thyroid tumors than in benign nodules.

No treatment of any kind had been given to any patient before thyroid surgery. TCRdb re-processed the PCR reads through MiXCR. The sample carries roughly 32,000 clones, 15% to 20% recorded once. A word on this clone: Its antigen remains unknown.

Per germline, CDR1 MDHEN and CDR2 SYDVKM. V shed 7 bases and J shed 1 base, with 7 bases lying between them. The CDR3 loop spans 12 amino acids. The receptor was isolated from a female donor with papillary thyroid cancer or a benign thyroid nodule (not recorded which). Some clones in this sample may be carry-over from other donors' samples. The material sequenced was blood. The chain recombines TRBV28 with TRBJ1-1; no firm D call. The CDR3 sequence: CASTQTNTEAFF. The CDR3 DNA reads as TGTGCCAGCACTCAAACGAACACTGAAGCTTTCTTT.